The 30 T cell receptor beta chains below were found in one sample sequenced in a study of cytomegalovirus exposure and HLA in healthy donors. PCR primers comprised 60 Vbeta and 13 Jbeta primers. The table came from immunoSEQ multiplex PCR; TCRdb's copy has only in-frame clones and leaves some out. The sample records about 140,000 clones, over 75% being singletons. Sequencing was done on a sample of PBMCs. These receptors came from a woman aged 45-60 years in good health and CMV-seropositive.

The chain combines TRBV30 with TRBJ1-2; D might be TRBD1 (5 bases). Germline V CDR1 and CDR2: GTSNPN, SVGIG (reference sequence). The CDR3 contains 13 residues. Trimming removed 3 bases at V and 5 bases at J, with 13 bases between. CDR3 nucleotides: TGTGCCTGGAGCCCCGCGGGGGGTTATGGCTACACCTTC. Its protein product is CAWSPAGGYGYTF.

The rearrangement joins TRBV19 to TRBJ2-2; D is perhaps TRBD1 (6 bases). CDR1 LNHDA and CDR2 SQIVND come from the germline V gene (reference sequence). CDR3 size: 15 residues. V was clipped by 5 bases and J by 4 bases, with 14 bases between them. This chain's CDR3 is CASSALQGATGELFF. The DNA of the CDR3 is TGTGCCAGTAGTGCCCTACAGGGAGCCACCGGGGAGCTGTTTTTT.

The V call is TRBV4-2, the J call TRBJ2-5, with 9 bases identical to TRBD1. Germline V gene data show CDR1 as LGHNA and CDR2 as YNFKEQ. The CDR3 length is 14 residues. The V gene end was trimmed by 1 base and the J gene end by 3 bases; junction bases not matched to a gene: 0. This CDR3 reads CASSQGQGEETQYF. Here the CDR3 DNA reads TGTGCCAGCAGCCAAGGACAGGGGGAAGAGACCCAGTACTTC.

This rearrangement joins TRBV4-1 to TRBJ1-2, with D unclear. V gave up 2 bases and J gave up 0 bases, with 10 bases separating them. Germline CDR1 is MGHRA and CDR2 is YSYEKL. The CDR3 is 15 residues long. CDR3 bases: TGCGCCAGCAGCCAATTGCGGGAGGCTAACTATGGCTACACCTTC. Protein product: CASSQLREANYGYTF.

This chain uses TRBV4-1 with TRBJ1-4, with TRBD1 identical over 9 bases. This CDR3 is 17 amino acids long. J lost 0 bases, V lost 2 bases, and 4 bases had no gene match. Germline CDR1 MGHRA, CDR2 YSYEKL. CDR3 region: CASSQPDRGSTNEKLFF. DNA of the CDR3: TGCGCCAGCAGCCAACCGGACAGGGGATCAACTAATGAAAAACTGTTTTTT.

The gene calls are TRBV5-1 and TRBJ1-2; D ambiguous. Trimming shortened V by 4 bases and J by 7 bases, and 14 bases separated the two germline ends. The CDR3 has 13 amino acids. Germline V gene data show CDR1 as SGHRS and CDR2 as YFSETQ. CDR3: CASSLTAGFGYTF. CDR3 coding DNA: TGCGCCAGCAGCCTAACAGCCGGTTTTGGCTACACCTTC.

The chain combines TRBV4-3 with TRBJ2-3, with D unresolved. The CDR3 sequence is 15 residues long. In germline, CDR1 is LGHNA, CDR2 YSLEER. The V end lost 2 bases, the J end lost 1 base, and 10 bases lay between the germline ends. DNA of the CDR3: TGCGCCAGCAGCCAAAACTACCGAGGCACAGATACGCAGTATTTT. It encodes CASSQNYRGTDTQYF.

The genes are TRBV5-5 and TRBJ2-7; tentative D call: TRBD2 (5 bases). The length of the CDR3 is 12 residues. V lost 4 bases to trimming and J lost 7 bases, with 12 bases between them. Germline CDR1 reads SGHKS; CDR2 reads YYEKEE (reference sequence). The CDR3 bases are TGTGCCAGCAGCCTGAGTAGGAGGGAGCAGTACTTC. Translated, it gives CASSLSRREQYF. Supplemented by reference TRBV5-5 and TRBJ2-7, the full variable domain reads DAGVTQSPTHLIKTRGQQVTLRCSPISGHKSVSWYQQVLGQGPQFIFQYYEKEERGRGNFPDRFSARQFPNYSSELNVNALLLGDSALYLCASSLSRREQYFGPGTRLTVT.

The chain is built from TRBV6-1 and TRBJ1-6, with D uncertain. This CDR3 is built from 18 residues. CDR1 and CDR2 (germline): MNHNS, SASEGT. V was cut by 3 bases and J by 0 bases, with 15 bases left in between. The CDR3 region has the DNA TGTGCCAGCAGTGATTTGGGAGCACCGAGCTCCTATAATTCACCCCTCCACTTT. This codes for CASSDLGAPSSYNSPLHF.

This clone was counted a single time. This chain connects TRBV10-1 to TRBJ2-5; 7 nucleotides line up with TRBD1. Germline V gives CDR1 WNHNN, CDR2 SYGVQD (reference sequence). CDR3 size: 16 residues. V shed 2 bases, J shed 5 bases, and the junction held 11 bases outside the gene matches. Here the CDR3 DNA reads TGCGCCAGCAGTGAGAGAGGAAGGGGGCAGGAGGAGACCCAGTACTTC. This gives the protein CASSERGRGQEETQYF.

The CDR3, as DNA: TGTGCCAGCAGGGATCTTGGACTTAGAAACACCATATATTTT. This translates into CASRDLGLRNTIYF. The chain uses TRBV6-5 and TRBJ1-3; D unclear. The CDR3 contains 14 residues. In germline, CDR1 is MNHEY, CDR2 SVGAGI. Trimming left V 6 bases short and J 5 bases short, with 14 bases between.

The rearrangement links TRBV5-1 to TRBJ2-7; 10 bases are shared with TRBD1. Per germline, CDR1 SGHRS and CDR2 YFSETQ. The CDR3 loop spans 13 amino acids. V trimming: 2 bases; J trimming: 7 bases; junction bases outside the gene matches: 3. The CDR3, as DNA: TGCGCCAGCAGCTTCGGACAGGGGGATGAGCAGTACTTC. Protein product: CASSFGQGDEQYF.

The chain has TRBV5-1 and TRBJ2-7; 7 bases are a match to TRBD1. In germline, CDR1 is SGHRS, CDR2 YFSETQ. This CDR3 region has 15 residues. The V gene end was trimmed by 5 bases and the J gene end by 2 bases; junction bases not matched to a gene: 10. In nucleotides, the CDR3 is TGCGCCAGCAGTAATGACGGTCAGGGGGCCTACGAGCAGTACTTC. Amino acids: CASSNDGQGAYEQYF.

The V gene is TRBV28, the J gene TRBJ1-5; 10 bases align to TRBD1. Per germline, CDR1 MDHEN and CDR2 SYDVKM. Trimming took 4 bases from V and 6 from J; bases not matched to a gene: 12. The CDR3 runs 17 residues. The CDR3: CASSSASGTGEAQPQHF. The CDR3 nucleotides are TGTGCCAGCAGTTCCGCGTCCGGGACAGGGGAGGCTCAGCCCCAGCATTTT.

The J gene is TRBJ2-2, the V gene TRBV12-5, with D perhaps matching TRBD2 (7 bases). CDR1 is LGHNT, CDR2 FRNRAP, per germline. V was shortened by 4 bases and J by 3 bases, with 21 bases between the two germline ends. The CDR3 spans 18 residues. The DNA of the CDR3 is TGTGCTAGTGGTTCCTCCAGTGGGGGGGCGCGAGACACCGGGGAGCTGTTTTTT. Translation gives CASGSSSGGARDTGELFF.

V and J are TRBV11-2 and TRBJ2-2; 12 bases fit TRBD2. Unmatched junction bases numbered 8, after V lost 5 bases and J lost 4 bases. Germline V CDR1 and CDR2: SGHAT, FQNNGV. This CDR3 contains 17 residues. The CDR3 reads CASSETSGGPGTGELFF. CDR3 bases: TGTGCCAGCAGCGAAACTAGCGGGGGGCCCGGCACCGGGGAGCTGTTTTTT. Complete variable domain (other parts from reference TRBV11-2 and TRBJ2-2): EAGVAQSPRYKIIEKRQSVAFWCNPISGHATLYWYQQILGQGPKLLIQFQNNGVVDDSQLPKDRFSAERLKGVDSTLKIQPAKLEDSAVYLCASSETSGGPGTGELFFGEGSRLTVL.

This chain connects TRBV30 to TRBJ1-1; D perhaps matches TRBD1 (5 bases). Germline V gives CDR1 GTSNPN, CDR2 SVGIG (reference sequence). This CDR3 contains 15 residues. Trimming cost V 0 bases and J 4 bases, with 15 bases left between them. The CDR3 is CAWSVGSQGGTEAFF. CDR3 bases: TGTGCCTGGAGTGTCGGCAGCCAGGGTGGCACTGAAGCTTTCTTT.

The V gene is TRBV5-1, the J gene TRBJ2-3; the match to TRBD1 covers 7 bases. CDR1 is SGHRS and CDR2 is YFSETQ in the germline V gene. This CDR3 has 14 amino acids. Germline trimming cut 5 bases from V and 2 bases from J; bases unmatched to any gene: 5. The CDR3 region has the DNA TGCGCCAGCAGTTTACAGGGGTCCACAGATACGCAGTATTTT. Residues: CASSLQGSTDTQYF.

CDR3 nucleotide sequence: TGTGCCAGCAGCGCCGAGCGATACGGAAACACCATATATTTT. Translating gives CASSAERYGNTIYF. V gene TRBV9 combines with J gene TRBJ1-3; D is unclear. Trimming took off 3 bases at V and 4 bases at J, with 11 bases between the two ends. CDR3 length: 14 residues. Germline V CDR1 and CDR2: SGDLS, YYNGEE. The full variable domain, completed using reference TRBV9 and TRBJ1-3, is DSGVTQTPKHLITATGQRVTLRCSPRSGDLSVYWYQQSLDQGLQFLIQYYNGEERAKGNILERFSAQQFPDLHSELNLSSLELGDSALYFCASSAERYGNTIYFGEGSWLTVV.

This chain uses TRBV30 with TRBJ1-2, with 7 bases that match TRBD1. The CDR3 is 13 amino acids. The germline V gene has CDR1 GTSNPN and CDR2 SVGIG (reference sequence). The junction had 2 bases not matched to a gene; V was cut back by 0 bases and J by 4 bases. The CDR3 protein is CAWSVGDSYGYTF. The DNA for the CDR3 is TGTGCCTGGAGTGTAGGGGACAGCTATGGCTACACCTTC.

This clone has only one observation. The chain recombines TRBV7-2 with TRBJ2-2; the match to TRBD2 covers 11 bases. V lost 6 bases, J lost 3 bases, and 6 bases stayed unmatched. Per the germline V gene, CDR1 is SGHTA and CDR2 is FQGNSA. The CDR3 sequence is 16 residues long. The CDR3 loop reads CASRETSGVYTGELFF. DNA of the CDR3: TGTGCCAGCAGGGAGACTAGCGGGGTTTACACCGGGGAGCTGTTTTTT.

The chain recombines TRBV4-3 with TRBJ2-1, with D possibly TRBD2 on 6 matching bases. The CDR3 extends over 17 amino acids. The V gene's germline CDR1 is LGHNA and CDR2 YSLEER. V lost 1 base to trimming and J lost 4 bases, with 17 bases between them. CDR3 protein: CASSQGGGVGRYNEQFF. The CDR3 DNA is TGCGCCAGCAGCCAAGGGGGAGGCGTGGGTCGTTACAATGAGCAGTTCTTC.

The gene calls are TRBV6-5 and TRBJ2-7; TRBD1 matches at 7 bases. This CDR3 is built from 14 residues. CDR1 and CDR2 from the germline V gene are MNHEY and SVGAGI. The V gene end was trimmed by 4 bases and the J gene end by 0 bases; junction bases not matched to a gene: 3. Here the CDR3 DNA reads TGTGCCAGCAGTTCCGGGACAGCCTCCTACGAGCAGTACTTC. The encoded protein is CASSSGTASYEQYF.

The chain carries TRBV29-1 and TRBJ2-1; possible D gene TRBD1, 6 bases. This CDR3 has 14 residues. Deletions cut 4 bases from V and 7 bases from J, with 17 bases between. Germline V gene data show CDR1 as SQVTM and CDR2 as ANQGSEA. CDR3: CSVVFQGQLNEQFF. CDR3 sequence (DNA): TGCAGCGTTGTATTCCAAGGACAGTTGAATGAGCAGTTCTTC.

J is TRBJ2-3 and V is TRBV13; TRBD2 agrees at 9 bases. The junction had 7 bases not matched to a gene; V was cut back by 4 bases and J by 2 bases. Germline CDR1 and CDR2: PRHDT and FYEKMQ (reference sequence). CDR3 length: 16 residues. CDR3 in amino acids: CASSSSGGRLTDTQYF. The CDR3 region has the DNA TGTGCCAGCAGCTCCAGCGGGGGGCGTCTCACAGATACGCAGTATTTT.

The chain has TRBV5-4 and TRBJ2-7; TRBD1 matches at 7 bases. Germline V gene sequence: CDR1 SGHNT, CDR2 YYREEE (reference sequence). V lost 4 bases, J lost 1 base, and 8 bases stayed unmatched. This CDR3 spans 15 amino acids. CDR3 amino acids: CASSKPGTVSYEQYF. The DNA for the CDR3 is TGTGCCAGCAGCAAACCCGGGACAGTGTCCTACGAGCAGTACTTC.

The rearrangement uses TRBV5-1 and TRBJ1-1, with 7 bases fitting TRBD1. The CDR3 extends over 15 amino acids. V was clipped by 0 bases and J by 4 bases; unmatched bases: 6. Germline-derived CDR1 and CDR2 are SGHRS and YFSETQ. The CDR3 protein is CASSLGDNRGTEAFF. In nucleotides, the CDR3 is TGCGCCAGCAGCTTGGGGGATAACAGGGGCACTGAAGCTTTCTTT.

The CDR3 DNA reads as TGTGCCAGCAGTCCAGTTTTCAACACTGAAGCTTTCTTT. It specifies CASSPVFNTEAFF. V and J are TRBV27 and TRBJ1-1; D is ambiguous. Germline loops: CDR1 MNHEY, CDR2 SMNVEV (reference sequence). The CDR3 has 13 residues. With 5 bases removed from V and 2 bases from J, the gap between germline ends came to 9 bases.

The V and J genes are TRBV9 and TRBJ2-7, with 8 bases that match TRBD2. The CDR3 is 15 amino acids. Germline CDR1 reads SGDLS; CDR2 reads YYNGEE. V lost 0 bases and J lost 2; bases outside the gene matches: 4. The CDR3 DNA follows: TGTGCCAGCAGCGTAGACAGCGGGGGCCCCTACGAGCAGTACTTC. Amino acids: CASSVDSGGPYEQYF.

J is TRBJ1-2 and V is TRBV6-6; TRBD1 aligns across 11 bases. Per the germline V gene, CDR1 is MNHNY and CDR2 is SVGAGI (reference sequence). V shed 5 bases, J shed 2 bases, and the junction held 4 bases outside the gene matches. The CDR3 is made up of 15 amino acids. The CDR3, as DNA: TGTGCCAGCAGTCCAGGACAGGGGGCCAACTATGGCTACACCTTC. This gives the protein CASSPGQGANYGYTF.